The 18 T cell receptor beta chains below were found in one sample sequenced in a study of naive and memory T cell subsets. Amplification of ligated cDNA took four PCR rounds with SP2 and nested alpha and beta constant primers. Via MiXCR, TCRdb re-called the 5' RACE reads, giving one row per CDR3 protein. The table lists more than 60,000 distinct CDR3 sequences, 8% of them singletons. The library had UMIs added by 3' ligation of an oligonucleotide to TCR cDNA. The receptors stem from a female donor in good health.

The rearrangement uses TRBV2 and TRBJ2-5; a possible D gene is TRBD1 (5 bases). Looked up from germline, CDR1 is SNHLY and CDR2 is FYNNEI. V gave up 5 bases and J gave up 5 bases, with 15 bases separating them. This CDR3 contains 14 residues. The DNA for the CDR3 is TGTGCCAGCAGTTACCCTAGGGGTCAGGAGACCCAGTACTTC. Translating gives CASSYPRGQETQYF.

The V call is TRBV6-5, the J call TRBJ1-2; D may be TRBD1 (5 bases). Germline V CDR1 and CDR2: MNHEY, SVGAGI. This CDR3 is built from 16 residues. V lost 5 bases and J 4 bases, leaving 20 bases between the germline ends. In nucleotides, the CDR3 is TGTGCCAGCAGTCGCCAACACCGGGACTGGGGCTATGGCTACACCTTC. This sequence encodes CASSRQHRDWGYGYTF.

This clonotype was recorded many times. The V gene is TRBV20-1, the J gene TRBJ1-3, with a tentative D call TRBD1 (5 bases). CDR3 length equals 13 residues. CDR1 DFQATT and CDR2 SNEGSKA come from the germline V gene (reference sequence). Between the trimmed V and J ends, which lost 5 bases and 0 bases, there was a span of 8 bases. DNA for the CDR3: TGCAGTGCTCAGGGTTCCTCTGGAAACACCATATATTTT. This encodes CSAQGSSGNTIYF.

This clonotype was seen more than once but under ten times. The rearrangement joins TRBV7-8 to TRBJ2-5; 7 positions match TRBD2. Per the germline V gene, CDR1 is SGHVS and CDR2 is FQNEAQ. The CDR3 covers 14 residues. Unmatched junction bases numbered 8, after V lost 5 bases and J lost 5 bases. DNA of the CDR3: TGTGCCAGCAGCGGGAGCGGGACGGGGGAGACCCAGTACTTC. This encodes CASSGSGTGETQYF.

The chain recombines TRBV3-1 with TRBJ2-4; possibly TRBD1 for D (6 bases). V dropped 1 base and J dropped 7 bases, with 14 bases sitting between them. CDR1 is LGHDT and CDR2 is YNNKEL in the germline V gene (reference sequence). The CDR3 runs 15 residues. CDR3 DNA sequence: TGTGCCAGCAGCCAAGGTAGGGGGAGAGGGAACATTCAGTACTTC. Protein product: CASSQGRGRGNIQYF.

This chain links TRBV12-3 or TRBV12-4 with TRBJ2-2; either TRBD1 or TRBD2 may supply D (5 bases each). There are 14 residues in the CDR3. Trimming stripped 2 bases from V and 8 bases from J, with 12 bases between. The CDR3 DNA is TGTGCCAGCAGTTTACGAGGGGTCTCGGGGGAGCTGTTTTTT. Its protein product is CASSLRGVSGELFF.

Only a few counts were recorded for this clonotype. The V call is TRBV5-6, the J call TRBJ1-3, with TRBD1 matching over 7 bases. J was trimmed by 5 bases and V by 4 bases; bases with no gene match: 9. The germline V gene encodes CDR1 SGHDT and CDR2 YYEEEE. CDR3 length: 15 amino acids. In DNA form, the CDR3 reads TGTGCCAGCAGCGGAACCAGGGGACAGAGAAACACCATATATTTT. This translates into CASSGTRGQRNTIYF.

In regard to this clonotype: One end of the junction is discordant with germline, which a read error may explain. As DNA, the CDR3 is TGTGCCAGCAGCACACTCCAGACGGCCCAAGGGACCCAGTACTTC. It encodes CASSTLQTAQGTQYF. This chain uses TRBV5-6 with TRBJ2-5; D is unresolved. There are 15 residues in the CDR3. Germline V gives CDR1 SGHDT, CDR2 YYEEEE.

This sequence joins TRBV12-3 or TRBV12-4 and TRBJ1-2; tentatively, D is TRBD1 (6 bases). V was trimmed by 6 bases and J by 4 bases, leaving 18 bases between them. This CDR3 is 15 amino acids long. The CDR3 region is CASSPSGTPVYGYTF. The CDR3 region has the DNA TGTGCCAGCAGCCCAAGCGGGACACCCGTCTATGGCTACACCTTC.

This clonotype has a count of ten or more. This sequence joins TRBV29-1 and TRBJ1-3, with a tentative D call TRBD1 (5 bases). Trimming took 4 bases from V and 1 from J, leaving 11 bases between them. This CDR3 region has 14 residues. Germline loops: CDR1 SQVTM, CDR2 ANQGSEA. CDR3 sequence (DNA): TGCAGCGTTGTAGGCGGGGGGTCTGGAAACACCATATATTTT. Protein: CSVVGGGSGNTIYF. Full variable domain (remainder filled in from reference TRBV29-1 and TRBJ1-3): SAVISQKPSRDICQRGTSLTIQCQVDSQVTMMFWYRQQPGQSLTLIATANQGSEATYESGFVIDKFPISRPNLTFSTLTVSNMSPEDSSIYLCSVVGGGSGNTIYFGEGSWLTVV.

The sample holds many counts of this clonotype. This chain's CDR3 is CASSPEGGKWDTQYF. For the CDR3, the DNA is TGCGCCAGCAGCCCGGAAGGCGGAAAATGGGATACGCAGTATTTT. The rearrangement joins TRBV5-1 to TRBJ2-3; D gene uncertain. CDR1 and CDR2 (germline): SGHRS, YFSETQ. Trimming stripped 4 bases from V and 6 bases from J, with 18 bases between. CDR3 length: 15 residues.

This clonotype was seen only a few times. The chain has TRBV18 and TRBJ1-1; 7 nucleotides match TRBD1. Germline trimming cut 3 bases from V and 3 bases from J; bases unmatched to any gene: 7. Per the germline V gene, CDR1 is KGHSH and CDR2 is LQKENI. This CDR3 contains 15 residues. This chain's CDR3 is CASSPTQGRDTEAFF. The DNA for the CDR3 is TGTGCCAGCTCACCCACACAGGGGAGGGACACTGAAGCTTTCTTT.

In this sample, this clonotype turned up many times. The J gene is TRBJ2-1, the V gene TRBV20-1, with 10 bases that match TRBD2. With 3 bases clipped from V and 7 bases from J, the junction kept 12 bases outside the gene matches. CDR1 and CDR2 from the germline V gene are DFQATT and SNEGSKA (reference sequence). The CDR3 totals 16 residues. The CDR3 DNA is TGCAGTGCTAGGTCCAGCGGGAGGGTCATAGGAAATGAGCAGTTCTTC. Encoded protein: CSARSSGRVIGNEQFF.

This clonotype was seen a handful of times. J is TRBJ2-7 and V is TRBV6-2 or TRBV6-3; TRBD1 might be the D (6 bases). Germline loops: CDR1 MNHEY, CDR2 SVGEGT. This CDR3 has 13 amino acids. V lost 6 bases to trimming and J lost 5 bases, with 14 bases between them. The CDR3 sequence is CASSPGTSHEQYF. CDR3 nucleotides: TGTGCCAGCAGCCCCGGGACAAGTCACGAGCAGTACTTC.

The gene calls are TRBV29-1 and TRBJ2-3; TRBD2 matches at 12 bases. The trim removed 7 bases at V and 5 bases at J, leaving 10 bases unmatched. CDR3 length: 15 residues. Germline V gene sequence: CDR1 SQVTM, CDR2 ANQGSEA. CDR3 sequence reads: CSAGRTSGAKDTQYF. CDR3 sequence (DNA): TGCAGCGCTGGACGGACTAGCGGGGCGAAAGATACGCAGTATTTT.

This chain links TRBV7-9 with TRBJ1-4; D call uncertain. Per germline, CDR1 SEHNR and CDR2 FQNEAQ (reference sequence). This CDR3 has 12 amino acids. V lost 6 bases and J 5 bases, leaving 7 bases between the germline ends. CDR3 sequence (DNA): TGTGCCAGCAGACGGCAGAATGAAAAACTGTTTTTT. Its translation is CASRRQNEKLFF.

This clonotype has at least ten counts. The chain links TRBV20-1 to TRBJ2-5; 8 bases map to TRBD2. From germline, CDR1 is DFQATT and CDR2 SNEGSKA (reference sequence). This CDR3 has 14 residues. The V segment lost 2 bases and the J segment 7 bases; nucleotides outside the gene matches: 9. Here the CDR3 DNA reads TGCAGTGCTAGACGTCGGGAGGGCCTAGGGACCCAGTACTTC. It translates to CSARRREGLGTQYF.

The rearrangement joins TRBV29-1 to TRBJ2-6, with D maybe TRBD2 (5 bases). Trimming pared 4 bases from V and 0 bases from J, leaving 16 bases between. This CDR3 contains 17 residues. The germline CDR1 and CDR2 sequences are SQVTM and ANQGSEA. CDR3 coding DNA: TGCAGCGTTGTTTTTGAGCGGCCTCTCTCTGGGGCCAACGTCCTGACTTTC. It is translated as CSVVFERPLSGANVLTF.